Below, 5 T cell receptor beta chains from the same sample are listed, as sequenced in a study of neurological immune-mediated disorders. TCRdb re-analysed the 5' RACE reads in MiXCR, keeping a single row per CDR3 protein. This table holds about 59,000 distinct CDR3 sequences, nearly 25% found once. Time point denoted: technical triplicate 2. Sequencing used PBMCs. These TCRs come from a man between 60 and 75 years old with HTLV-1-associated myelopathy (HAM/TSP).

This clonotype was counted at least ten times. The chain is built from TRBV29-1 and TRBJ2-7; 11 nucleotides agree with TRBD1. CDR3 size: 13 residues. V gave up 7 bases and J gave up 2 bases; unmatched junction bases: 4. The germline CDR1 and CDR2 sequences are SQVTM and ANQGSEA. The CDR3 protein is CSAQGQGAYEQYF. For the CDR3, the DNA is TGCAGCGCCCAGGGACAGGGGGCCTACGAGCAGTACTTC.

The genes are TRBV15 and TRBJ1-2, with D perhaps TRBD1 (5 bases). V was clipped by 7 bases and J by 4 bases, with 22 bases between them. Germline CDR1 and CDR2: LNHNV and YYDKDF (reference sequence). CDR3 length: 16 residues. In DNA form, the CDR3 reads TGTGCCACCACGCTGGAAGGGGAGGTGTTTTGCTATGGCTACACCTTC. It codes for CATTLEGEVFCYGYTF.

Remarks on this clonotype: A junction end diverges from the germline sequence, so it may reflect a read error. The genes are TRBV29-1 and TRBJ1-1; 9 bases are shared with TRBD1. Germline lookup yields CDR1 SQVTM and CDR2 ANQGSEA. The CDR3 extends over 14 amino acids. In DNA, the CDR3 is TGCAGCGGCGCAGACAGGGGGATGAACAATGAAGCTTTATTT. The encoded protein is CSGADRGMNNEALF.

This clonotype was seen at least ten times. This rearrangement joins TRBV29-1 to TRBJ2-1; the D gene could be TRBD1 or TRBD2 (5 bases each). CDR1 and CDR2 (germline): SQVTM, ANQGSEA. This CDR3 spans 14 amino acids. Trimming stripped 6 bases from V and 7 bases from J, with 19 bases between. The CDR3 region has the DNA TGCAGCGTCGCAGGGACCGGCGAGGGAAATGAGCAGTTCTTC. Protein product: CSVAGTGEGNEQFF.

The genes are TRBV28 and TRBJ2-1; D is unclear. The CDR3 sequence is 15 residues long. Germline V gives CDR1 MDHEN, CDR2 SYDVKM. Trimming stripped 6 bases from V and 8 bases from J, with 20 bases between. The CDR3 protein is CASSTPSGVVDEQFF. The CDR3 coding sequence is TGTGCCAGCAGCACCCCCAGTGGGGTGGTCGATGAGCAGTTCTTC.